Only a few counts were recorded for the clone carrying this T cell receptor beta chain. What it binds is unknown. The data stem from a study of vaccination and CD4 T cells after COVID-19. Study-wide background: At a median approximately 76 days (range 14 to 241) after dose two, post-vaccine samples were obtained. Overlapping peptides covering the spike proteins of SARS-CoV-2, HCoV-NL63, HCoV-OC43 and HCoV-229E were added to stimulate cells. Study-wide results and caveats: It was found that, in convalescent patients, 304 of 307 vaccine-specific clones were spike mono-reactive.

The CDR3 contains 13 residues. CDR1 and CDR2 (germline): SNHLY, FYNNEI. V lost 8 bases, J lost 0 bases, and 10 bases lay in between. The sample's treatment: approximately 11-day PBMC culture with coronavirus spike peptide pools or control peptides (ViraFEST assay). With the Oncomine TCR Beta short-read assay, DNA from cultured CD4+ T cells was sequenced. Cultured CD4+ T cells were the source of extracted genomic DNA. One entry per CDR3 protein results from TCRdb running MiXCR on the PCR reads. The sample lists 25,000 to 30,000 distinct CDR3 sequences, around 50% occurring once. This sequence originates from a human donor who received a COVID-19 vaccine. Sequenced here: CD4+ T cells from blood, cultured in vitro, sampled before SARS-CoV-2 vaccination. J is TRBJ1-2 and V is TRBV2; tentative D call: TRBD1 (6 bases). CDR3 bases: TGTGCCAGCGAGACAGGTTCTAACTATGGCTACACCTTC. The encoded protein is CASETGSNYGYTF.